The clone carrying this T cell receptor beta chain was seen at least ten times. Its target is unknown. CDR1 and CDR2 (germline): SGHAT, FQNNGV. This CDR3 has 14 amino acids. V lost 5 bases and J lost 9; bases outside the gene matches: 3. This entry is derived from a study of T cells in Graves' hyperthyroidism and ophthalmopathy. Study-wide results and caveats: Separating ophthalmopathy from stable hyperthyroidism was achieved by a 13 V-J model.

Each 10 ml fresh peripheral blood draw supplied the PBMCs. Regions amplified from RNA transcripts were the TCR beta CDR3 regions. The primer set for the first-round RT-PCR of the TCR CDR3 was HTBI. In TCRdb, the multiplex PCR reads were re-called with MiXCR into one record per CDR3 protein. The sample includes a few hundred thousand distinct CDR3 sequences, more than 15% of them seen just once. The sequenced material came from blood. The rearrangement joins TRBV11-2 to TRBJ1-6; 11 nucleotides agree with TRBD1. This clonotype was sampled from a woman younger than 45 with Graves' ophthalmopathy. DNA of the CDR3: TGTGCCAGCAGCGCGGACAGGGGGCTTTCACCCCTCCACTTT. Protein product: CASSADRGLSPLHF.